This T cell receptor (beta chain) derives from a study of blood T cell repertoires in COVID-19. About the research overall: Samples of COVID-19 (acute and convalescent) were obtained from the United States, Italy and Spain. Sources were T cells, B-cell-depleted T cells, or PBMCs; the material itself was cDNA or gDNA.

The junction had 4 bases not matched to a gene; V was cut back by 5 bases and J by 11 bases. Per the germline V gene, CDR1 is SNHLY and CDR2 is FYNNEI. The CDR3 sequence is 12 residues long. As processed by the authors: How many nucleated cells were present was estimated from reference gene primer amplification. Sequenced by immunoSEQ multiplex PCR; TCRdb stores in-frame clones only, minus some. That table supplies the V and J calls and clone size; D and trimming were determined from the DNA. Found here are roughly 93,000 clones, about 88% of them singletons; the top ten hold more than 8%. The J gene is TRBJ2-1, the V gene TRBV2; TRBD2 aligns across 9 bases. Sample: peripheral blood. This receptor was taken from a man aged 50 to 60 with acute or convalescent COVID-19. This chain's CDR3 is CASSSTSGQQFF. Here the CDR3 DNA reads TGTGCCAGCAGTTCGACTAGCGGACAGCAGTTCTTC. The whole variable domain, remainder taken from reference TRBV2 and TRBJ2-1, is EPEVTQTPSHQVTQMGQEVILRCVPISNHLYFYWYRQILGQKVEFLVSFYNNEISEKSEIFDDQFSVERPDGSNFTLKIRSTKLEDSAMYFCASSSTSGQQFFGPGTRLTVL.